This T cell receptor beta chain derives from a study of PD-1 blockade in classical Hodgkin lymphoma. Study results and limitations: CD4+ TCR diversity, unlike CD8+, climbed significantly by C4D1. Why repertoires differed is undefined; disease activity or prior therapy possibly contributed.

Concerning this clone itself: Its antigen is still unknown.

This CDR3 spans 18 amino acids. Germline CDR1 LNHNV, CDR2 YYDKDF (reference sequence). Trimming removed 0 bases from V and 1 base from J; junction bases left unmatched: 7. The patients all showed relapse after autologous stem cell transplantation, while their brentuximab vedotin exposure varied. Best responses included complete response and partial response; otherwise, the best response was progressive disease. Repertoires were generated with immunoSEQ multiplex PCR, while TCRdb's copy carries only in-frame clones and drops some. The sample holds around 60,000 clones, approximately 90% seen once. This chain uses TRBV15 with TRBJ1-5, with 9 bases identical to TRBD1. Specimen: peripheral blood mononuclear cells (PBMCs), collected before the second cycle of nivolumab. The receptor's source is a human donor with classical Hodgkin lymphoma. The CDR3 nucleotides read TGTGCCACCAGCAGAGATTCCCGAGGACAGGGGAGCAATCAGCCCCAGCATTTT. It specifies CATSRDSRGQGSNQPQHF.